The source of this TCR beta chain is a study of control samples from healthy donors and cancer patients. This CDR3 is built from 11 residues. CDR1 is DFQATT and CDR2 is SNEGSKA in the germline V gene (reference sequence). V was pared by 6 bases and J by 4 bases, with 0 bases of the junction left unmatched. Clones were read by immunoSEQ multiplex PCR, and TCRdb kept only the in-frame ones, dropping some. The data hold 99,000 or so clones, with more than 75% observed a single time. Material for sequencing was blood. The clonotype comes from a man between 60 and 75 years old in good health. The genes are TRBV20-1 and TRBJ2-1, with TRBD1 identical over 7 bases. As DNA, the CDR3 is TGCAGTGCGGACAGGTACAATGAGCAGTTCTTC. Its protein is CSADRYNEQFF.